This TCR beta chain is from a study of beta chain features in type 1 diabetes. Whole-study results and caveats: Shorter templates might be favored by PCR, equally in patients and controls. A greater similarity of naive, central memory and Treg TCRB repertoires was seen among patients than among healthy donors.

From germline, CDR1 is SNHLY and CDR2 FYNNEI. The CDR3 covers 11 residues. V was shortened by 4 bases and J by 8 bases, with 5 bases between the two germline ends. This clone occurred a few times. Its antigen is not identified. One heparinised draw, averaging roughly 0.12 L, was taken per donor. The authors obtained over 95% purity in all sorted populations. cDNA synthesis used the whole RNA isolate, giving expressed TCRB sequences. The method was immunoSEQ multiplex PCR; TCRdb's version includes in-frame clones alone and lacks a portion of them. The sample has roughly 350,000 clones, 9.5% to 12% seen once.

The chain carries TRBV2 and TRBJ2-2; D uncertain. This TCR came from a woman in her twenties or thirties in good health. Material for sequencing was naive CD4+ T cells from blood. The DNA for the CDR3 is TGTGCCAGCAGTGCCGAGGGGGAGCTGTTTTTT. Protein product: CASSAEGELFF.